The 19 T cell receptor beta chains in this list originate from one sample, sequenced in a study of Ad26.COV2.S vaccination and SARS-CoV-2 variants. The repertoire was sequenced with immunoSEQ multiplex PCR; TCRdb's copy has only in-frame clones and lacks some. The sample comprises 400,000 or so clones, around 85% of which are singletons, and under 4% rests with the top ten. The treatment here: around 19 received Ad26.COV2.S at low or high dose, single or two shots; five or six received placebo; per-sample allocation not given. Sampling was performed 63 days after the first vaccine or placebo injection. Sequenced material: peripheral blood, taken in a trial of Ad26.COV2.S vaccine versus placebo. The receptors shown here come from a person between 18 and 59 years old who received the Ad26.COV2.S COVID-19 vaccine or a placebo.

The rearrangement joins TRBV6-5 to TRBJ1-2; 9 positions agree with TRBD1. V lost 8 bases to trimming and J lost 4 bases; unmatched junction nucleotides: 5. The CDR3 length is 13 residues. From germline, CDR1 is MNHEY and CDR2 SVGAGI. This CDR3 reads CASQTGGGYGYTF. In DNA form, the CDR3 reads TGTGCCAGCCAAACAGGGGGCGGCTATGGCTACACCTTC.

This chain uses TRBV10-1 with TRBJ2-7, with D possibly being TRBD1 or TRBD2 (5 bases each). V was pared by 10 bases and J by 5 bases, with 18 bases between. CDR3 length: 13 residues. Germline V gene data show CDR1 as WNHNN and CDR2 as SYGVQD (reference sequence). The DNA for the CDR3 is TGCGCCACTAAAGGGGACCACGGGGACGAGCAGTACTTC. Translating it yields CATKGDHGDEQYF.

The genes are TRBV23-1 and TRBJ2-7; D might be TRBD1 (6 bases). TRBV23-1 belongs to the ORF category, with a function that is uncertain. CDR3 size: 16 residues. With 0 bases removed from V and 0 bases from J, the gap between germline ends came to 12 bases. The CDR3 sequence is CASSQSGQDSSYEQYF. CDR3 DNA: TGCGCCAGCAGTCAATCTGGGCAGGACAGCTCCTACGAGCAGTACTTC.

The J gene is TRBJ1-4, the V gene TRBV6-1; D possibly corresponds to TRBD1 (6 bases). CDR3 length: 19 amino acids. With 2 bases removed from V and 8 bases from J, the gap between germline ends came to 27 bases. The germline CDR1 and CDR2 sequences are MNHNS and SASEGT. The CDR3 bases are TGTGCCAGCAGTGAAACCTTTGGGTACAGGGAACAGTTTATCGAAAAACTGTTTTTT. Residues: CASSETFGYREQFIEKLFF.

V and J are TRBV2 and TRBJ2-3; D possibly matches TRBD1 or TRBD2 (6 bases each). Germline CDR1 SNHLY, CDR2 FYNNEI. The CDR3 totals 14 residues. The V end lost 10 bases, the J end lost 3 bases, and 17 bases lay between the germline ends. CDR3 in amino acids: CATLGGFLTDTQYF. In DNA form, the CDR3 reads TGTGCCACCCTAGGGGGGTTTCTGACAGATACGCAGTATTTT.

The chain couples TRBV9 to TRBJ1-6; D unresolved. Germline CDR1 reads SGDLS; CDR2 reads YYNGEE. The CDR3 is made up of 17 amino acids. V lost 0 bases, J lost 1 base, and 11 bases lay in between. The CDR3 coding sequence is TGTGCCAGCAGCGTAGACCGGGGAGGTTCCTATAATTCACCCCTCCACTTT. Protein product: CASSVDRGGSYNSPLHF.

The chain uses TRBV9 and TRBJ2-3; D remains unclear. The CDR3 is 14 amino acids. Germline V lookup: CDR1 SGDLS, CDR2 YYNGEE. Trimming removed 2 bases from V and 1 base from J, with 8 bases in between. The CDR3: CASSVITGTDTQYF. In DNA form, the CDR3 reads TGTGCCAGCAGCGTTATTACGGGCACAGATACGCAGTATTTT. Filled out from reference TRBV9 and TRBJ2-3, the complete variable domain reads DSGVTQTPKHLITATGQRVTLRCSPRSGDLSVYWYQQSLDQGLQFLIQYYNGEERAKGNILERFSAQQFPDLHSELNLSSLELGDSALYFCASSVITGTDTQYFGPGTRLTVL.

With regard to this clone: This CDR3 is also generated by other DNA sequences in the sample. The genes are TRBV15 and TRBJ1-5; D not certain. Germline assignment: CDR1 LNHNV and CDR2 YYDKDF (reference sequence). The CDR3 runs to 14 residues. V dropped 0 bases and J dropped 2 bases, with 5 bases sitting between them. CDR3: CATSRDRGNQPQHF. The CDR3 DNA follows: TGTGCCACCAGCAGAGATAGGGGCAATCAGCCCCAGCATTTT.

The DNA for the CDR3 is TGCGCCAGCAGCCGAGGGACAGGGGATTCGTGGGAGCTGTTTTTT. Its translation: CASSRGTGDSWELFF. This sequence joins TRBV5-1 and TRBJ2-2, with TRBD1 matching 10 bases. Trimming took 4 bases from V and 9 from J; bases not matched to a gene: 9. CDR1 SGHRS and CDR2 YFSETQ come from the germline V gene. The CDR3 extends over 15 amino acids.

In regard to this clone: Other nucleotide sequences in the sample specify the same CDR3. This sequence joins TRBV5-1 and TRBJ2-3; D call uncertain. CDR1 is SGHRS and CDR2 is YFSETQ in the germline V gene. The CDR3 loop spans 13 amino acids. The V end lost 0 bases, the J end lost 0 bases, and 2 bases lay between the germline ends. DNA for the CDR3: TGCGCCAGCAGCTTGGGGAGCACAGATACGCAGTATTTT. Translating gives CASSLGSTDTQYF. Together with reference TRBV5-1 and TRBJ2-3, the CDR3 gives the full variable domain: KAGVTQTPRYLIKTRGQQVTLSCSPISGHRSVSWYQQTPGQGLQFLFEYFSETQRNKGNFPGRFSGRQFSNSRSEMNVSTLELGDSALYLCASSLGSTDTQYFGPGTRLTVL.

This clone was picked up one time. The chain employs TRBV11-2 and TRBJ2-5, with a tentative D call TRBD1 (6 bases). V lost 4 bases and J lost 2, with 14 bases in between. The CDR3 is made up of 15 amino acids. Germline CDR1 reads SGHAT; CDR2 reads FQNNGV. Here the CDR3 reads CASSSQGGRQETQYF. CDR3 DNA: TGTGCCAGCAGCTCACAGGGTGGGCGGCAAGAGACCCAGTACTTC.

V and J are TRBV7-8 and TRBJ2-3; D is unresolved. The CDR3 runs 12 residues. V was shortened by 1 base and J by 11 bases, with 10 bases between the two germline ends. The V gene's germline CDR1 is SGHVS and CDR2 FQNEAQ. The DNA for the CDR3 is TGTGCCAGCAGCTTAGATGGGATATTGCAGTATTTT. It is translated as CASSLDGILQYF.

This chain joins TRBV6-2 or TRBV6-3 and TRBJ2-7; no clear D. Germline-derived CDR1 and CDR2 are MNHEY and SVGEGT. The germline V and J ends were trimmed by 2 bases and 2 bases, with 7 bases remaining between them. The CDR3 runs 13 residues. CDR3: CASSYGRAYEQYF. The DNA of the CDR3 is TGTGCCAGCAGTTACGGCAGAGCCTACGAGCAGTACTTC.

The V and J genes are TRBV10-2 and TRBJ2-7, with D possibly matching TRBD2 (6 bases). Germline V gives CDR1 WSHSY, CDR2 SAAADI. Trimming took off 10 bases at V and 3 bases at J, with 16 bases between the two ends. The CDR3 has 13 amino acids. The CDR3 sequence: CATSTGVNYEQYF. In nucleotides, the CDR3 is TGCGCCACGTCAACGGGGGTGAACTACGAGCAGTACTTC.

The chain has TRBV11-2 and TRBJ2-2, with TRBD2 as a possible D gene (5 bases). Trimming took off 5 bases at V and 6 bases at J, with 13 bases between the two ends. Germline CDR1 is SGHAT and CDR2 is FQNNGV. This CDR3 contains 14 residues. CDR3: CASSPEGGSGELFF. The CDR3 DNA reads TGTGCCAGCAGCCCAGAGGGTGGTTCCGGGGAGCTGTTTTTT.

The chain couples TRBV11-2 to TRBJ2-3; 12 bases are a match to TRBD2. The CDR3 is 15 amino acids. Germline V gene data show CDR1 as SGHAT and CDR2 as FQNNGV. The ends lost 5 bases at V and 7 bases at J; junction bases unmatched: 7. In nucleotides, the CDR3 is TGTGCCAGCAGCCGCCCTAGCGGGGGGGGAAATACGCAGTATTTT. Translation: CASSRPSGGGNTQYF. The whole variable domain, filled in from reference TRBV11-2 and TRBJ2-3, reads EAGVAQSPRYKIIEKRQSVAFWCNPISGHATLYWYQQILGQGPKLLIQFQNNGVVDDSQLPKDRFSAERLKGVDSTLKIQPAKLEDSAVYLCASSRPSGGGNTQYFGPGTRLTVL.

The chain is built from TRBV10-3 and TRBJ1-1; perhaps TRBD1 as D (5 bases). There are 14 residues in the CDR3. Germline V CDR1 and CDR2: ENHRY, SYGVKD. The V and J ends lost 6 bases and 4 bases respectively, with 15 bases between them. CDR3: CAIRNFQGPTEAFF. The CDR3 DNA reads TGTGCCATCAGGAACTTCCAGGGCCCCACTGAAGCTTTCTTT.

The V and J genes are TRBV6-4 and TRBJ1-6, with 10 bases fitting TRBD1. Trimming removed 6 bases from V and 7 bases from J; junction bases left unmatched: 0. This CDR3 comprises 13 residues. Per the germline V gene, CDR1 is MRHNA and CDR2 is SNTAGT. The CDR3 DNA is TGTGCCAGCAGGGGACAGGGGAATTCACCCCTCCACTTT. Amino acid sequence: CASRGQGNSPLHF.

This clone was seen only once. The V and J genes are TRBV5-1 and TRBJ1-5; D is uncertain. The germline V gene encodes CDR1 SGHRS and CDR2 YFSETQ. The V and J ends lost 0 bases and 0 bases respectively, with 7 bases between them. The CDR3 is made up of 15 amino acids. CDR3 DNA: TGCGCCAGCAGCTTGGGGCATAGTAGCAATCAGCCCCAGCATTTT. Translating it yields CASSLGHSSNQPQHF.